Detailed here is one TCR beta chain. This specimen belongs to a study of blood T cell repertoires in COVID-19. Study background: Acute and convalescent COVID-19 specimens originated in the United States, Italy and Spain. The analysed material was cDNA or gDNA that came from T cells, B-cell-depleted T cells, or PBMCs.

Original handling: Amplified reference gene primers provided the basis for estimating nucleated cell counts. Assay: immunoSEQ multiplex PCR; the TCRdb copy retains only in-frame clones and omits some. The D gene and trimming were derived from the DNA, and the V and J assignments and clone size from that table. The sample consists of tens of thousands of clones, about 84% of them appearing once. V lost 3 bases to trimming and J lost 2 bases; unmatched junction nucleotides: 3. Germline V gives CDR1 MGHRA, CDR2 YSYEKL. The CDR3 runs to 15 residues. The receptor's source is a man aged 50-60 years with active COVID-19. The rearrangement joins TRBV4-1 to TRBJ2-1, with 8 bases lining up with TRBD1. The sequencing sample was made of peripheral blood. CDR3 loop: CASSQGQAAYNEQFF. CDR3 sequence (DNA): TGCGCCAGCAGCCAGGGACAGGCGGCCTACAATGAGCAGTTCTTC.